The rows below give T cell receptor beta chains drawn from one sample of a study of blood T cell repertoires in COVID-19. Clones were read by immunoSEQ multiplex PCR, and TCRdb kept only the in-frame ones, dropping some. The sample holds about 59,000 clones; 80% are singletons and the top ten take about 7.1%. Material for sequencing was peripheral blood. These receptors all stem from a man aged 55 to 69 with acute or convalescent COVID-19. CDR3s include the opening cysteine and the closing phenylalanine or tryptophan. A D gene is named only where the DNA matches it firmly. Expanded clones are given a class, and other clones once, few, many or no size at all.

>TRBV18|TRBJ1-1|NA|TRBD1
CASSPQGAGEAFF
TGTGCCAGCTCTCCACAGGGGGCGGGTGAAGCTTTCTTT
>TRBV4-1|TRBJ2-7|NA|TRBD2
CASSPQRGTYEQYF
TGCGCCAGCAGCCCACAGCGGGGGACCTACGAGCAGTACTTC
>TRBV7-9|TRBJ2-5|NA|NA
CASSPAGETQYF
TGTGCCAGCAGCCCCGCAGGGGAGACCCAGTACTTC
>TRBV6-6|TRBJ1-1|NA|NA
CASTLFLGASTEAFF
TGTGCCAGCACACTATTCCTGGGGGCAAGCACTGAAGCTTTCTTT
>TRBV7-6|TRBJ2-1|NA|NA
CASSLGGQGGYNEQFF
TGTGCCAGCAGCTTAGGAGGGCAGGGGGGCTACAATGAGCAGTTCTTC
>TRBV10-3|TRBJ2-1|once|NA
CAISEVGATAFF
TGTGCCATCAGTGAGGTGGGAGCGACTGCGTTCTTC
>TRBV6-5|TRBJ2-5|NA|TRBD2
CASSRTSGGETQYF
TGTGCCAGCAGTCGGACTAGCGGGGGAGAGACCCAGTACTTC
>TRBV5-1|TRBJ1-2|NA|NA
CASSLAGGGYTF
TGCGCCAGCAGCTTGGCGGGTGGGGGCTACACCTTC
>TRBV29-1|TRBJ1-3|once|NA
CSVIDSSNGNTIYF
TGCAGCGTGATAGACAGCTCTAACGGAAACACCATATATTTT
>TRBV6-5|TRBJ1-6|NA|NA
CASRDTSDNSPLHF
TGTGCCAGCAGAGACACTAGTGATAATTCACCCCTCCACTTT
>TRBV27|TRBJ2-5|NA|NA
CASSPGGQETQYF
TGTGCCAGCAGCCCCGGCGGGCAAGAGACCCAGTACTTC
>TRBV7-2|TRBJ2-1|NA|NA
CASEATYNEQFF
TGTGCCAGCGAGGCCACTTACAATGAGCAGTTCTTC
>TRBV24-1|TRBJ2-1|NA|TRBD2
CATSDPRTSGWLF
TGTGCCACCAGTGATCCCAGGACTAGCGGGTGGCTCTTC
>TRBV15|TRBJ1-4|NA|NA
CATSSTGRDEKLFF
TGTGCCACCAGCAGCACAGGGCGGGATGAAAAACTGTTTTTT
>TRBV6-5|TRBJ2-5|NA|TRBD2
CASIPRGGRGETQYF
TGTGCCAGCATTCCTAGGGGAGGGAGGGGTGAGACCCAGTACTTC
>TRBV11-2|TRBJ2-5|NA|NA
CASSLGGTSQETQYF
TGTGCCAGCAGCTTAGGAGGGACATCACAAGAGACCCAGTACTTC
>TRBV28|TRBJ2-7|NA|TRBD2
CASSPSAGGYEQYF
TGTGCCAGCAGCCCGAGCGCGGGGGGTTACGAGCAGTACTTC
>TRBV28|TRBJ2-1|medium-sized|NA
CASSLRGAPEQFF
TGTGCCAGCAGTTTACGGGGGGCGCCTGAGCAGTTCTTC
>TRBV28|TRBJ2-7|NA|NA
CATHRQGSQFTYEQYF
TGTGCCACCCACCGGCAGGGGTCGCAATTTACCTACGAGCAGTACTTC
>TRBV6-5|TRBJ2-1|NA|TRBD2
CASRTWGGDYNEQFF
TGTGCCAGCAGGACATGGGGGGGGGACTACAATGAGCAGTTCTTC
>TRBV5-3|TRBJ2-7|NA|NA
CARIIDRDYEQYF
TGTGCCAGAATCATAGATCGAGACTACGAGCAGTACTTC
>TRBV29-1|TRBJ1-5|NA|TRBD1
CSVGQGNQPQHF
TGCAGCGTTGGACAGGGGAATCAGCCCCAGCATTTT
>TRBV4-2|TRBJ1-1|NA|TRBD1
CASSQDGMGQEEAFF
TGTGCCAGCAGCCAAGATGGGATGGGACAGGAGGAAGCTTTCTTT
>TRBV6-5|TRBJ2-7|NA|NA
CASSYSREEQYF
TGTGCCAGCAGTTACTCAAGGGAGGAGCAGTACTTC
>TRBV5-1|TRBJ2-1|few|TRBD1
CASSSDRGSYNEQFF
TGCGCCAGCAGCTCTGACAGGGGTTCCTACAATGAGCAGTTCTTC
>TRBV6-5|TRBJ2-7|NA|TRBD1
CASRLRGTGPYEQYF
TGTGCCAGCCGACTCCGGGGGACAGGGCCCTACGAGCAGTACTTC
>TRBV7-8|TRBJ2-7|NA|NA
CASSEQLYEQYF
TGTGCCAGCAGCGAACAGTTATACGAGCAGTACTTC
>TRBV4-1|TRBJ2-1|NA|NA
CASSQDILAGSYNEQFF
TGCGCCAGCAGCCAAGATATACTAGCCGGCTCCTACAATGAGCAGTTCTTC
>TRBV7-8|TRBJ1-1|NA|TRBD1
CASSFGGDSEAFF
TGTGCCAGCAGCTTCGGCGGGGACAGCGAAGCTTTCTTT
>TRBV9|TRBJ2-1|NA|TRBD2
CASSVSGGSYNEQFF
TGTGCCAGCAGCGTAAGCGGGGGCTCCTACAATGAGCAGTTCTTC
>TRBV6-5|TRBJ1-1|NA|TRBD1
CASSYSRGRKNTEAFF
TGTGCCAGCAGTTACTCGAGGGGGCGGAAGAACACTGAAGCTTTCTTT